This TCR beta chain is from a study of a mutant IDH1 vaccine in newly diagnosed glioma. Study-wide results and caveats: No link was apparently found between pseudoprogression and changes in top peripheral T cell clonotypes.

Time point denoted: week 47, end of study. The content of each vaccine dose was 300 ug of mutant IDH1 20-mer peptide, and topical imiquimod accompanied it. New IDH1-mutant, ATRX-lost WHO grade 3 or 4 astrocytomas occurred in donors. TCRdb's copy holds only in-frame clones and misses some; the assay was immunoSEQ multiplex PCR. The table lists about 50,000 clones, approximately 88% of them singletons, with roughly 4.3% in the top ten. Regarding this clone: What it recognizes is unknown.

CDR1 is SGDLS and CDR2 is YYNGEE in the germline V gene. This CDR3 has 17 amino acids. The J segment lost 4 bases and the V segment lost 0 bases, leaving 8 bases of the junction unmatched. Source: PBMCs, taken from a glioma patient whose treatment included an IDH1 peptide vaccine. This receptor was identified in a woman in her twenties or thirties with glioma. Some clones in this sample may be carry-over from other donors' samples. The gene calls are TRBV9 and TRBJ2-2, with 8 bases fitting TRBD2. CDR3 DNA sequence: TGTGCCAGCAGCGTAGGGTCCGGGACTAGTTTCACCGGGGAGCTGTTTTTT. Translation: CASSVGSGTSFTGELFF. The full variable domain, with the rest looked up from reference TRBV9 and TRBJ2-2, is DSGVTQTPKHLITATGQRVTLRCSPRSGDLSVYWYQQSLDQGLQFLIQYYNGEERAKGNILERFSAQQFPDLHSELNLSSLELGDSALYFCASSVGSGTSFTGELFFGEGSRLTVL.